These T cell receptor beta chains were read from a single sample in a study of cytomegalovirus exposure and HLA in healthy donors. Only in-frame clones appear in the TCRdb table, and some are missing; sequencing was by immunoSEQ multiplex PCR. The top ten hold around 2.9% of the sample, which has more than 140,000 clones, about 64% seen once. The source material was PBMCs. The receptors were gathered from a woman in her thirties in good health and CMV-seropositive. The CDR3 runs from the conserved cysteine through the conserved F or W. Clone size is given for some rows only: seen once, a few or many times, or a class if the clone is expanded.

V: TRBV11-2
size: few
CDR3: CASSPLPTNEKLFF

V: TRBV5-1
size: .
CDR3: CASSTGTPNTGELFF

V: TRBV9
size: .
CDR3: CASSVVAGAYEQYF

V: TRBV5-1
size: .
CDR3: CASSAGIGLAEDRELFF

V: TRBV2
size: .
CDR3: CASSGSLQGVEQYF

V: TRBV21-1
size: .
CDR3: CARDRGNTEAFF

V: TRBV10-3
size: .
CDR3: CAIRNREETQYF

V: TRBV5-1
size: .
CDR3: CASSPGSEAGELFF

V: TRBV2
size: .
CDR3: CASSGGVYGYTF

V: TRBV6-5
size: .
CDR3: CASSYGRQGRNGYTF

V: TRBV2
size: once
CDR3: CASSEQGQGETEAFF

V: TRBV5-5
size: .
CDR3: CASSSNFGGSNTGELFF

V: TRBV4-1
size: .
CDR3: CASSQSGTGVADTQYF

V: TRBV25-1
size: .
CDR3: CASSEWSSGEAFF

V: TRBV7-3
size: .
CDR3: CASSLIQGEGYTF

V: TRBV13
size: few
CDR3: CASSLFPGRSPSYEQYF

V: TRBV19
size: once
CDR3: CASSIPPDTSGANVLTF

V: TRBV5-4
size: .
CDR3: CASSLGQANYGYTF

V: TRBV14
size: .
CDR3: CASSHGWEQYF

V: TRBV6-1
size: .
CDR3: CASSEEIESSGNTIYF

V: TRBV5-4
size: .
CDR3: CASSSDRGRGEQYF

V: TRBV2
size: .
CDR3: CASRPRTSGSEPYNEQFF

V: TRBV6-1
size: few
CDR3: CASSEQQGGFEKLFF

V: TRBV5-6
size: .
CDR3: CASGRQTGTYYNEQFF

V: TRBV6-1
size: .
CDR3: CASSAIRDRVDTEAFF

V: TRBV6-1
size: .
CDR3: CASSEDGQYGYTF

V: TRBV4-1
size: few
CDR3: CASSQATGVTNEKLFF

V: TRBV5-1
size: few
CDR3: CASSGERQNTEAFF

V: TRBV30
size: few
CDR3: CAWSGGHYQPQHF

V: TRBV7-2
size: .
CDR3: CASSRSGAKETQYF

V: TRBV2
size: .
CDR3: CASSPTGQGGSPLHF

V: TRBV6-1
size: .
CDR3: CASSETGGKEGYTF

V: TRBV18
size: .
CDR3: CASSQGTGRTEAFF

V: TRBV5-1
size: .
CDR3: CASSLLYQPGLAAYNEQFF

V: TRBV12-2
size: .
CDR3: CASRFPGGWAGRPFTEAFF

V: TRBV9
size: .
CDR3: CASSVALGLAGTGELFF